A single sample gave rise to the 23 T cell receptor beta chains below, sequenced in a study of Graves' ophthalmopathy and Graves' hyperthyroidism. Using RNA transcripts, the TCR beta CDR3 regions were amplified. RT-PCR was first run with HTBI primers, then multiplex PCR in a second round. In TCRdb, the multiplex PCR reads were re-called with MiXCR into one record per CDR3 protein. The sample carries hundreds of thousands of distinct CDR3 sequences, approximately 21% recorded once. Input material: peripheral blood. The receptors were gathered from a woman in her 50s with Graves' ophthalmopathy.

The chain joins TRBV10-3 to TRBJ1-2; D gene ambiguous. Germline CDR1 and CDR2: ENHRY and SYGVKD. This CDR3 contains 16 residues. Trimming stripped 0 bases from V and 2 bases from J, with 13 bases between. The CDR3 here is CAISESVWSSNYGYTF. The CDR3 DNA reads TGTGCCATCAGTGAGTCAGTGTGGAGCAGCAACTATGGCTACACCTTC.

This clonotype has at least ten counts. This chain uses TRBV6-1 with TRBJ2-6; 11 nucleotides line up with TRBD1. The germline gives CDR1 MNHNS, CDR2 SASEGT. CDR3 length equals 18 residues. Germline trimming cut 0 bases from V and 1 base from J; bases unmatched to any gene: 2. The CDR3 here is CASSEAGQGASGANVLTF. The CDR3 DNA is TGTGCCAGCAGTGAAGCAGGACAGGGGGCATCTGGGGCCAACGTCCTGACTTTC.

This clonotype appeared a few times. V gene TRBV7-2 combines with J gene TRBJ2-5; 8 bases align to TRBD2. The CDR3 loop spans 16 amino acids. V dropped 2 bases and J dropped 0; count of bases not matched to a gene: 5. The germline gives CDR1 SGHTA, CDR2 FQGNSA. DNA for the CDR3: TGTGCCAGCAGCTTAACTAGCGGACTTTACCAAGAGACCCAGTACTTC. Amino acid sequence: CASSLTSGLYQETQYF.

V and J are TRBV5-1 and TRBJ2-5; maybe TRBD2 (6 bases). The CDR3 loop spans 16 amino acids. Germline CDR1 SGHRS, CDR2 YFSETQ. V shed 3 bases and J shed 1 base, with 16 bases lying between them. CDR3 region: CASSSDPREGQETQYF. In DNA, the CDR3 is TGCGCCAGCAGCTCCGATCCGCGGGAAGGCCAAGAGACCCAGTACTTC.

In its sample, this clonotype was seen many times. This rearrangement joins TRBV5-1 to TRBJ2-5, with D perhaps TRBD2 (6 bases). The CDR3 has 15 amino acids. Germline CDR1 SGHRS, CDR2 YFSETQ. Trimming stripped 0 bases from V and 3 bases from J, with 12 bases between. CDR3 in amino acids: CASSLEGTGKETQYF. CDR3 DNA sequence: TGCGCCAGCAGCTTGGAAGGGACTGGGAAAGAGACCCAGTACTTC.

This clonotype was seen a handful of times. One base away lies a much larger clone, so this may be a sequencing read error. For the CDR3, the DNA is TGCAGTGCTAGTCAGGACAGGGGAGACACTGAAGCTTTCTTT. This codes for CSASQDRGDTEAFF. The rearrangement links TRBV20-1 to TRBJ1-1; 9 bases map to TRBD1. Germline CDR1 reads DFQATT; CDR2 reads SNEGSKA (reference sequence). The CDR3 covers 14 residues. Unmatched junction bases numbered 5, after V lost 3 bases and J lost 3 bases.

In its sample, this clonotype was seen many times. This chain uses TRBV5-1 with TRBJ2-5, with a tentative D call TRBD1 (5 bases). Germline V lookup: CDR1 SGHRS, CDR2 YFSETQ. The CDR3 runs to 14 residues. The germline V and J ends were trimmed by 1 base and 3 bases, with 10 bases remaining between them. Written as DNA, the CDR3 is TGCGCCAGCAGCTTGCGCCAGGGCAAAGAGACCCAGTACTTC. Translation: CASSLRQGKETQYF.

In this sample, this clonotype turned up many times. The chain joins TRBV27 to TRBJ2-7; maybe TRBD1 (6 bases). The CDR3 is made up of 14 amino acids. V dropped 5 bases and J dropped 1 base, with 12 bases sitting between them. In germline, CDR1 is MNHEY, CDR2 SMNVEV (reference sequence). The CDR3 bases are TGTGCCAGCAGTATCGACAGGAGGTCCTACGAGCAGTACTTC. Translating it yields CASSIDRRSYEQYF.

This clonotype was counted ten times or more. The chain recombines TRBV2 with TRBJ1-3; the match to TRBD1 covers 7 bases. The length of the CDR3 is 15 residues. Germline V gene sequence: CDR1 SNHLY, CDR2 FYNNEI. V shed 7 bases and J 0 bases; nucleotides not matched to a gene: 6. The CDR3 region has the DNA TGTGCCAGCACCCGGGACAGCGGCTCTGGAAACACCATATATTTT. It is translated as CASTRDSGSGNTIYF.

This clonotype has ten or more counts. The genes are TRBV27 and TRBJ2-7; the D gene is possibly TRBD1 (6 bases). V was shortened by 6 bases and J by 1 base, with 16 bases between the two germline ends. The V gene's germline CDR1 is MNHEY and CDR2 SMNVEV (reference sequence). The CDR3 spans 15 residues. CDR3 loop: CASSSSRDTSYEQYF. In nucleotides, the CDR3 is TGTGCCAGCAGCTCTAGCCGGGACACTTCCTACGAGCAGTACTTC.

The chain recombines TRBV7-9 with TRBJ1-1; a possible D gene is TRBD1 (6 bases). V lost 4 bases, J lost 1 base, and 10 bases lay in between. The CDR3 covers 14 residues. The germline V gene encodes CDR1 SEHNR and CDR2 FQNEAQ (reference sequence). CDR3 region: CASSSGHSNTEAFF. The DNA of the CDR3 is TGTGCCAGCAGCTCGGGACATTCGAACACTGAAGCTTTCTTT.

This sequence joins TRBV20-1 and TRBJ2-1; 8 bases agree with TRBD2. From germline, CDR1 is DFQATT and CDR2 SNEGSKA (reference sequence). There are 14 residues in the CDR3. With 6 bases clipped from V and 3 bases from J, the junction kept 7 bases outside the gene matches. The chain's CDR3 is CSAPLAGRYNEQFF. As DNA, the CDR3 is TGCAGTGCCCCCTTAGCGGGACGCTACAATGAGCAGTTCTTC.

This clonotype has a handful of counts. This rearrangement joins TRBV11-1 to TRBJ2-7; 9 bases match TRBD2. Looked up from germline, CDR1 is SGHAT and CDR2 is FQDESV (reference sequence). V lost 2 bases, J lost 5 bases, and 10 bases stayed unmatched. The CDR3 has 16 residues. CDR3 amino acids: CASSLTIAGESHEQYF. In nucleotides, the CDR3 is TGTGCCAGCAGCTTAACAATAGCGGGAGAATCCCACGAGCAGTACTTC. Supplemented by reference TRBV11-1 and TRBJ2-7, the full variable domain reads EAEVAQSPRYKITEKSQAVAFWCDPISGHATLYWYRQILGQGPELLVQFQDESVVDDSQLPKDRFSAERLKGVDSTLKIQPAELGDSAMYLCASSLTIAGESHEQYFGPGTRLTVT.

CDR3 nucleotides: TGTGCCAGCAGGCGCCACAGGGTGGGTCAGCCCCAGCATTTT. Protein sequence: CASRRHRVGQPQHF. The chain employs TRBV6-1 and TRBJ1-5; tentatively, D is TRBD1 (6 bases). Germline CDR1 MNHNS, CDR2 SASEGT. V was shortened by 6 bases and J by 6 bases, with 15 bases between the two germline ends. CDR3 length: 14 amino acids.

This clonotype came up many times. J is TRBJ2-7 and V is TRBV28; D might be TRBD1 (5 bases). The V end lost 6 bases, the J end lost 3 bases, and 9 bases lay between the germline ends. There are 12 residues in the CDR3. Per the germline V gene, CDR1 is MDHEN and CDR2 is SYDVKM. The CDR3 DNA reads TGTGCCAGCAGCCGACAGAACTACGAGCAGTACTTC. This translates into CASSRQNYEQYF.

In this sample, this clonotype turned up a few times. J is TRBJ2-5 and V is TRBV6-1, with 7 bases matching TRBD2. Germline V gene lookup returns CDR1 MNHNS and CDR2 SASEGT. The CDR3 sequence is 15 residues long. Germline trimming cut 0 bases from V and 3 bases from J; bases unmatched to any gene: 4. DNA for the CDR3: TGTGCCAGCAGTGAAGCTCCGCGGGGGAAAGAGACCCAGTACTTC. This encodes CASSEAPRGKETQYF.

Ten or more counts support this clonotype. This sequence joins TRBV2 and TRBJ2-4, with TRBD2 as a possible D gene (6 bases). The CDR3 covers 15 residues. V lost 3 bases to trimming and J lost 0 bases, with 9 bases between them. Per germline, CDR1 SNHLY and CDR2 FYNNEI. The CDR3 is CASSERLGAKNIQYF. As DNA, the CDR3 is TGTGCCAGCAGTGAGCGACTAGGAGCCAAAAACATTCAGTACTTC.

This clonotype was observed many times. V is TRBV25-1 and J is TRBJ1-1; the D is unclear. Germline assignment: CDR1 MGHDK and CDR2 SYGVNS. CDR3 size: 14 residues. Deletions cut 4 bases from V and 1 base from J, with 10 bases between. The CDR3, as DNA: TGTGCCAGCAGTGTCTCCGGGAGGAACACTGAAGCTTTCTTT. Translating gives CASSVSGRNTEAFF. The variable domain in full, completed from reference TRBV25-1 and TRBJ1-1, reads EADIYQTPRYLVIGTGKKITLECSQTMGHDKMYWYQQDPGMELHLIHYSYGVNSTEKGDLSSESTVSRIRTEHFPLTLESARPSHTSQYLCASSVSGRNTEAFFGQGTRLTVV.

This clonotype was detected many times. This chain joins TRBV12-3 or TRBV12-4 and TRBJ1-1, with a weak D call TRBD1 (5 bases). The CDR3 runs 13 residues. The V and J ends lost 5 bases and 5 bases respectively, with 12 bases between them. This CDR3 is CASSPRRTTEAFF. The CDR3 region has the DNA TGTGCCAGCAGTCCTCGAAGGACAACTGAAGCTTTCTTT.

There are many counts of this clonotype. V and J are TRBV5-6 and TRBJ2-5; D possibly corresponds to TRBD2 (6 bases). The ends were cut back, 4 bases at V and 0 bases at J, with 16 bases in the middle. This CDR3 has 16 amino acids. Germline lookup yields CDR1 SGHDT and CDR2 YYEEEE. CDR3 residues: CASSAVLSGYQETQYF. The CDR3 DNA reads TGTGCCAGCAGCGCCGTCCTTAGCGGATACCAAGAGACCCAGTACTTC.

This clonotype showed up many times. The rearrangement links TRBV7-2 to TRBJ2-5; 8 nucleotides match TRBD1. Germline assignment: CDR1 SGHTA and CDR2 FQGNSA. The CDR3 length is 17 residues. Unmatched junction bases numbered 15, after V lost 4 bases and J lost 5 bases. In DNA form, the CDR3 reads TGTGCCAGCAGCTCCTCCCCCGGACAGGGTAGTATCGAGACCCAGTACTTC. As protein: CASSSSPGQGSIETQYF.

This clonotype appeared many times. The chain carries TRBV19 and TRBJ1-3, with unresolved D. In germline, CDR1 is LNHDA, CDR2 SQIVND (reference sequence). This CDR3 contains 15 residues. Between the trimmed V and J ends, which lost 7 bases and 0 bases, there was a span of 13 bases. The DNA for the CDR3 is TGTGCCAGTAAGCAAGGACGGTACTCTGGAAACACCATATATTTT. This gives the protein CASKQGRYSGNTIYF.

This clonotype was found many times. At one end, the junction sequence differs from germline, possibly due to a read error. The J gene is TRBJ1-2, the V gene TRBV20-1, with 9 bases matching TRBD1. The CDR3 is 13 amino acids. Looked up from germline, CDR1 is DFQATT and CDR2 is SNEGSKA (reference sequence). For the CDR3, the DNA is TGCAGGGCTACAGGGGGCGCGAACTATGGCTACACCTTC. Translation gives CRATGGANYGYTF.